This T cell receptor (beta chain) was obtained from a study of shared clonotypes between healthy human individuals. Study-wide points: Shared clonotypes: about 5.3% naive CD4, about 4% naive CD8, less than 2.5% memory CD4, approximately 0.41% memory CD8.

As concerns this clone: Its antigen is unidentified.

Per the authors' pipeline: Filtering differed since immunoSEQ provided only junctions, with no quality scores. TCRdb's table, derived via immunoSEQ multiplex PCR, lists solely in-frame clones and lacks some. V, J and clone size derive from that table, while D and trimming were established from the DNA sequence. The sample shows 2 million to 2.5 million clones, around 90% of them seen only once. The germline V gene has CDR1 SGHRS and CDR2 YFSETQ. Trimming removed 0 bases from V and 5 bases from J, with 20 bases in between. This CDR3 has 17 residues. The sample comprised naive CD4+ T cells from PBMCs. Subset described: CD45RA+ positively selected. The sequence came from a man younger than 35 in good health. Some clones in this sample may be carry-over from other donors' samples. The chain employs TRBV5-1 and TRBJ2-5; no definite D call. The CDR3 protein is CASSLDLVNLGIETQYF. The CDR3 region has the DNA TGCGCCAGCAGCTTGGATCTAGTCAATCTGGGGATTGAGACCCAGTACTTC. Full variable domain (remainder filled in from reference TRBV5-1 and TRBJ2-5): KAGVTQTPRYLIKTRGQQVTLSCSPISGHRSVSWYQQTPGQGLQFLFEYFSETQRNKGNFPGRFSGRQFSNSRSEMNVSTLELGDSALYLCASSLDLVNLGIETQYFGPGTRLLVL.